These T cell receptor beta chains were read from a single sample in a study of T cell responses to AZD1222 COVID-19 vaccine. Clones were sequenced by immunoSEQ multiplex PCR, and TCRdb holds only the in-frame ones, with some missing. The data hold 120,000 to 150,000 clones, with about 93% observed a single time. The sample in question was peripheral blood, obtained on day 0 of AZD1222 vaccination. Source of these receptors: an adult in good health. The CDR3 runs from the conserved cysteine through the conserved F or W. D genes are given only for firm matches. Some rows mark clone size as missing; the rest say once, few, many or name a class of expanded clone.

TRBJ2-7 | TRBV7-2 | NA | TRBD1 | TGTGCCAGCAGCTTACGACAGGGGAGCTCCTACGAGCAGTACTTC | CASSLRQGSSYEQYF
TRBJ2-7 | TRBV7-8 | NA | TRBD2 | TGTGCCAGCAGCTTAGCCACTCCGACTAGCGGGAGGGCCCACGAGCAGTACTTC | CASSLATPTSGRAHEQYF
TRBJ1-5 | TRBV11-3 | NA | NA | TGTGCCAGCAGCTTACTTGGGGGCATGGGTTTCAATCAGCCCCAGCATTTT | CASSLLGGMGFNQPQHF
TRBJ2-3 | TRBV4-3 | once | TRBD2 | TGCGCCAGCAGCCCGTCCCTAGCGGGAGGTTCGGATACGCAGTATTTT | CASSPSLAGGSDTQYF
TRBJ1-2 | TRBV6-5 | NA | NA | TGTGCCAGCAGTTCGAACAGGGAAAACTATGGCTACACCTTC | CASSSNRENYGYTF
TRBJ1-4 | TRBV30 | NA | TRBD1 | TGTGCCTGGAGGCAAGGGGGCGTTCGCGAAAAACTGTTTTTT | CAWRQGGVREKLFF
TRBJ1-2 | TRBV7-2 | NA | NA | TGTGCCAGCAGCCCCTACGGTGCGGGGAATTATGGCTACACCTTC | CASSPYGAGNYGYTF
TRBJ2-5 | TRBV5-1 | NA | TRBD1 | TGCGCCAGCAGCTTACGGGACAGTTGGTACCAAGAGACCCAGTACTTC | CASSLRDSWYQETQYF
TRBJ1-2 | TRBV5-4 | NA | NA | TGTGCCAGCAGCTTGCAAGGAGGTGATGGCTACACCTTC | CASSLQGGDGYTF
TRBJ2-3 | TRBV6-2/TRBV6-3 | NA | TRBD2 | TGTGCCAGCAGTTACCCCCTAGCGGGGTTCACAGATACGCAGTATTTT | CASSYPLAGFTDTQYF
TRBJ1-2 | TRBV18 | once | TRBD1 | TGTGCCAGCTCACCCGGGACAGCTGATGGCTACACCTTC | CASSPGTADGYTF
TRBJ1-6 | TRBV30 | NA | TRBD1 | TGTGCCTGGAGTCTTCCGCTTTCCGGACAGGGGAAATCACCCCTCCACTTT | CAWSLPLSGQGKSPLHF
TRBJ2-1 | TRBV11-1 | NA | NA | TGTGCCAGCAGTGTTCGTCCTAGTAACTATGAGCAGTTCTTC | CASSVRPSNYEQFF
TRBJ2-3 | TRBV7-9 | NA | TRBD1 | TGTGCCAGCAGCCGGACAGGCCCGGGGACAGATACGCAGTATTTT | CASSRTGPGTDTQYF
TRBJ1-2 | TRBV20-1 | NA | NA | TGCAGTGCTATCGACAGTTTCGGCTACACCTTC | CSAIDSFGYTF
TRBJ1-6 | TRBV20-1 | NA | TRBD1 | TGCAGTGCTAGTCAGACAGGGGTTGGTTCACCCCTCCACTTT | CSASQTGVGSPLHF
TRBJ1-2 | TRBV6-4 | once | NA | TGTGCCAGCGGTACAAGGATTAACTATGGCTACACCTTC | CASGTRINYGYTF
TRBJ2-5 | TRBV6-5 | NA | TRBD2 | TGTGCCAGCAAAGCCGGGGGGGCCCCAGAGACCCAGTACTTC | CASKAGGAPETQYF
TRBJ2-3 | TRBV19 | NA | NA | TGTGCCAGTAGGGCTCCCGGGAACACAGATACGCAGTATTTT | CASRAPGNTDTQYF